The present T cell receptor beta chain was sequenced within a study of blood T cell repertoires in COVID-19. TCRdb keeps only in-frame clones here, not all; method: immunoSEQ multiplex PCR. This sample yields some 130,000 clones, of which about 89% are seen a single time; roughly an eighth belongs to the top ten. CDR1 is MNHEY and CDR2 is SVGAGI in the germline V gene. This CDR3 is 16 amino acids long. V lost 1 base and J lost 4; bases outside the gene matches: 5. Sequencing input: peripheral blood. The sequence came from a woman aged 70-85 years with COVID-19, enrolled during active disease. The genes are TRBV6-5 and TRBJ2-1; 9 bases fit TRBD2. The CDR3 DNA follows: TGTGCCAGCAGTTACTTTCAGCGGGGGGTATACAATGAGCAGTTCTTC. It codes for CASSYFQRGVYNEQFF.